These T cell receptor beta chains were read from a single sample in a study of cytomegalovirus exposure and HLA in healthy donors. The table came from immunoSEQ multiplex PCR; TCRdb's copy has only in-frame clones and leaves some out. The sample yields fewer than 200,000 clones, 60% to 80% seen once. The sequenced sample was PBMCs. Source of these receptors: a man aged 18 to 30 in good health and CMV-seropositive. The CDR3 runs from the conserved cysteine through the conserved F or W. The order of the fields is J gene, V gene, CDR3 protein.

TRBJ1-2 TRBV7-3 CASSLDRAYGYTF
TRBJ2-7 TRBV6-1 CASSETSGTSLGEQYF
TRBJ2-2 TRBV4-3 CASSQDDSTNTGELFF
TRBJ2-7 TRBV11-3 CASSLGMGPGLQSSYEQYF
TRBJ1-4 TRBV7-2 CASNPGRGASEKLFF
TRBJ2-5 TRBV25-1 CASRSGGETQYF
TRBJ1-5 TRBV5-8 CASSLAMSGQPQHF
. TRBV28 CASSFGGKRNEQYF
TRBJ2-2 TRBV7-9 CSSSPSGTRNTGELFF
TRBJ1-2 TRBV7-9 CASSLARISYGYTF
TRBJ1-2 TRBV15 CATSTRVGDYGYTF
TRBJ1-2 TRBV10-3 CAISHSNYGYTF
TRBJ2-6 TRBV5-4 CASSLQGSGANVLTF
TRBJ2-1 TRBV9 CASSVATGVAGTEQFF
TRBJ1-4 TRBV5-5 CASSLKYTGNGEKLFF
TRBJ1-5 TRBV19 CASSIPDQPQHF
TRBJ2-7 TRBV5-5 CASSYDRWISYEQYF
TRBJ2-4 TRBV15 CATAGETGENIQYF
TRBJ1-6 TRBV7-2 CASLRTNNSPLHF
TRBJ1-2 TRBV5-1 CASSLDRTGNYYGYTF
TRBJ1-2 TRBV11-2 CASSSGGEGGYTF
TRBJ1-2 TRBV30 CAWSVQKQGAGGYTF
TRBJ2-7 TRBV5-1 CASSLAGTGAPYEQYF
TRBJ1-1 TRBV9 CASSAVGQNTEAFF
TRBJ1-2 TRBV9 CASSVTTGGHYGYTF
TRBJ1-1 TRBV15 CATSSSRVSEAFF
TRBJ2-7 TRBV6-5 CASSYSNPRVGSEQYF
TRBJ1-5 TRBV6-1 CASSEWREINQPQHF
TRBJ1-2 TRBV15 CATSLGTGNYGYTF
TRBJ1-2 TRBV29-1 CSVEAGGIYGYTF
TRBJ2-4 TRBV5-4 CASGRVSENIQYF
TRBJ2-2 TRBV29-1 CSVEHPPLAGAQNTGELFF
TRBJ1-6 TRBV5-1 CASSWTGGGQYNNSPLHF
TRBJ2-1 TRBV25-1 CASRDSSSYNEQFF
TRBJ2-1 TRBV5-4 CASSSTIGAWVGGDEQFF
TRBJ2-1 TRBV4-3 CASRWSRGSYNEQFF
TRBJ2-2 TRBV10-3 CAIRLSTGGNTGELFF
TRBJ1-1 TRBV5-1 CASSLSWQGTEAFF
TRBJ2-5 TRBV6-1 CAISDGGPRNQETQYF
TRBJ2-3 TRBV9 CASSVATLAGQDTQYF
TRBJ2-7 TRBV7-9 CASSFARGYEQYF
TRBJ2-5 TRBV7-9 CASSLFGWREKETQYF
TRBJ1-4 TRBV7-9 CASSKAGSMGEKLFF
TRBJ2-1 TRBV18 CASSPRPMGVGRAFNEQFF
TRBJ2-1 TRBV30 CAWSWGGAEQFF
TRBJ2-7 TRBV13 CASSLGRLAGPPYEQYF
TRBJ2-2 TRBV21-1 CASSSQGAPELFF
TRBJ1-4 TRBV28 CASRDYSGPATNEKLFF
TRBJ1-1 TRBV9 CASSVEGGTEAFF
TRBJ2-4 TRBV18 CASSPQDRGLAKNIQYF
TRBJ2-3 TRBV6-5 CASSSLGGDTDTQYF
TRBJ1-4 TRBV6-6 CASSWERAPVDEKLFF
TRBJ2-7 TRBV6-5 CASSFDTFYEQYF
TRBJ1-1 TRBV5-1 CASSDDRGRTRLNTEAFF
TRBJ2-7 TRBV7-2 CASRLTRGHYEQYF
TRBJ2-2 TRBV5-1 CASSLGDRGANTGELFF
TRBJ2-5 TRBV4-3 CASSQAGGAQETQYF
TRBJ1-3 TRBV6-5 CASSYLGTSNTIYF